Included here is one TCR beta chain sequence, with context. Repertoires were generated with immunoSEQ multiplex PCR, while TCRdb's copy carries only in-frame clones and drops some. The sample records about 35,000 clones, 83% being singletons. The entry originates in a study of blood T cell repertoires in COVID-19. Study background: Sample material is recorded as cDNA or gDNA derived from T cells, B-cell-depleted T cells, or PBMCs.

The CDR3 sequence is 14 residues long. With 3 bases clipped from V and 5 bases from J, the junction kept 4 bases outside the gene matches. Germline CDR1 is LNHDA and CDR2 is SQIVND (reference sequence). The source of this sequence is a man aged 50 to 60 with acute or convalescent COVID-19. The sequencing input was peripheral blood. The chain is built from TRBV19 and TRBJ1-1, with 9 positions matching TRBD1. As DNA, the CDR3 is TGTGCCAGTAGTATTACAGGGGGCAGGACTGAAGCTTTCTTT. Translation: CASSITGGRTEAFF.